What follows are 23 T cell receptor beta chains derived from one specimen sequenced in a study of blood T cell repertoires in COVID-19 (dated by TCRdb to the early 2020s). Library preparation used the immunoSEQ multiplex PCR assay. What TCRdb holds here is the immuneACCESS table cut down to in-frame rearrangements. Part of the clones is not present; checked against another copy, under half of the missing clones reflect an unresolved V gene, and the others are unexplained. The sample table records 310,000 or so clones; 88% of these occur just once. The top ten hold 4% of the sample. The sequenced material came from peripheral blood. The receptors shown here come from a woman between 50 and 59 years old with active or convalescent COVID-19.

The chain has TRBV5-1 and TRBJ1-5, with 7 bases identical to TRBD1. CDR3 length: 16 amino acids. V shed 2 bases, J shed 6 bases, and the junction held 11 bases outside the gene matches. From germline, CDR1 is SGHRS and CDR2 YFSETQ. CDR3 DNA sequence: TGCGCCAGCAGCTTTTCGGGCGACAGGGACGGTCAGCCCCAGCATTTT. Encoded protein: CASSFSGDRDGQPQHF. Using reference TRBV5-1 and TRBJ1-5 for the parts outside the CDR3, the full variable domain is KAGVTQTPRYLIKTRGQQVTLSCSPISGHRSVSWYQQTPGQGLQFLFEYFSETQRNKGNFPGRFSGRQFSNSRSEMNVSTLELGDSALYLCASSFSGDRDGQPQHFGDGTRLSIL.

V usage is TRBV5-1 and J usage is TRBJ2-3, with D unresolved. The V and J ends lost 0 bases and 6 bases respectively, with 11 bases between them. The germline V gene has CDR1 SGHRS and CDR2 YFSETQ. There are 14 residues in the CDR3. The CDR3 reads CASSLGRPEDTQYF. The CDR3 DNA follows: TGCGCCAGCAGCTTGGGGCGGCCGGAGGATACGCAGTATTTT.

The V gene is TRBV9, the J gene TRBJ2-5; the D gene is possibly TRBD1 (7 bases). The CDR3 runs to 17 residues. The V gene's germline CDR1 is SGDLS and CDR2 YYNGEE. V lost 3 bases and J lost 5, with 23 bases in between. CDR3 DNA: TGTGCCAGCAGCGGACGCAGGGGGGAGAGGGGAGGCGAGACCCAGTACTTC. Translated, it gives CASSGRRGERGGETQYF.

The chain is built from TRBV4-3 and TRBJ2-3, with D hard to call. The CDR3 is 15 residues long. In germline, CDR1 is LGHNA, CDR2 YSLEER. The germline V and J ends were trimmed by 0 bases and 2 bases, with 9 bases remaining between them. The CDR3 loop is CASSQDESFTDTQYF. As DNA, the CDR3 is TGCGCCAGCAGCCAAGATGAGAGTTTCACAGATACGCAGTATTTT.

The J gene is TRBJ1-1, the V gene TRBV7-2, with 10 bases identical to TRBD1. The CDR3 sequence is 12 residues long. Per germline, CDR1 SGHTA and CDR2 FQGNSA. After removal of 4 bases from V and 12 bases from J, the junction contained 5 bases not matched to a gene. CDR3 in DNA: TGTGCCAGCAGCTCGGGACAGGGGAAATCTTTCTTT. Translated, it gives CASSSGQGKSFF.

The V call is TRBV6-6, the J call TRBJ1-2; D gene uncertain. The V and J ends lost 6 bases and 0 bases respectively, with 17 bases between them. The CDR3 runs 16 residues. Germline lookup yields CDR1 MNHNY and CDR2 SVGAGI (reference sequence). For the CDR3, the DNA is TGTGCCAGCAGCTCCTCAGGCAGAGGGACTAACTATGGCTACACCTTC. Translated: CASSSSGRGTNYGYTF.

This clone was seen only a few times. The gene calls are TRBV10-3 and TRBJ1-1; the D gene is possibly TRBD1 (5 bases). Germline values: CDR1 ENHRY, CDR2 SYGVKD. The CDR3 runs to 15 residues. The V end was cut by 1 base, the J end by 5 bases, with 14 bases between. Written as DNA, the CDR3 is TGTGCCATCAGTGAGTTCGATGAACCAGGGACTGAAGCTTTCTTT. Protein sequence: CAISEFDEPGTEAFF.

The genes are TRBV7-2 and TRBJ1-2; 7 bases fit TRBD1. CDR3 length: 16 amino acids. Germline-derived CDR1 and CDR2 are SGHTA and FQGNSA. J lost 2 bases, V lost 1 base, and 7 bases had no gene match. CDR3 region: CASSLVPGGLNYGYTF. CDR3 bases: TGTGCCAGCAGCTTAGTACCAGGGGGGTTGAACTATGGCTACACCTTC. Together with reference TRBV7-2 and TRBJ1-2, the CDR3 gives the full variable domain: GAGVSQSPSNKVTEKGKDVELRCDPISGHTALYWYRQSLGQGLEFLIYFQGNSAPDKSGLPSDRFSAERTGGSVSTLTIQRTQQEDSAVYLCASSLVPGGLNYGYTFGSGTRLTVV.

CDR3 DNA: TGTGCCAGCTCACCAAACAGACGGATGAACACTGAAGCTTTCTTT. Translating it yields CASSPNRRMNTEAFF. The chain carries TRBV18 and TRBJ1-1; D ambiguous. Deletions cut 2 bases from V and 0 bases from J, with 10 bases between. The CDR3 has 15 amino acids. Germline CDR1 reads KGHSH; CDR2 reads LQKENI.

J is TRBJ2-3 and V is TRBV28; TRBD2 matches 10 bases. V dropped 6 bases and J dropped 4; count of bases not matched to a gene: 25. This CDR3 is built from 21 residues. The V gene's germline CDR1 is MDHEN and CDR2 SYDVKM. Written as DNA, the CDR3 is TGTGCCAGCAGCTCCACCTCGGGGGCTAGCGGGAGAGGGGGGGTGCCAGATACGCAGTATTTT. As protein: CASSSTSGASGRGGVPDTQYF.

This chain joins TRBV11-2 and TRBJ1-3, with D tentatively TRBD1 (5 bases). The V gene's germline CDR1 is SGHAT and CDR2 FQNNGV. The CDR3 has 18 residues. Between the trimmed V and J ends, which lost 6 bases and 0 bases, there was a span of 21 bases. This CDR3 is CASRHLPRDGHSGNTIYF. In nucleotides, the CDR3 is TGTGCCAGCAGACACCTGCCGCGGGACGGACACTCTGGAAACACCATATATTTT.

The chain is built from TRBV4-1 and TRBJ2-7; TRBD2 matches 8 bases. Trimming cost V 1 base and J 4 bases; bases outside gene matches: 6. The CDR3 has 15 amino acids. Germline V lookup: CDR1 MGHRA, CDR2 YSYEKL. CDR3 protein: CASSQGPGGGYEQYF. CDR3 bases: TGCGCCAGCAGCCAAGGGCCGGGGGGGGGATACGAGCAGTACTTC.

Concerning this clone itself: Within the sample, other DNA sequences also encode this same CDR3. The rearrangement uses TRBV19 and TRBJ1-1, with 7 positions matching TRBD1. Germline assignment: CDR1 LNHDA and CDR2 SQIVND (reference sequence). V lost 3 bases, J lost 0 bases, and 1 base stayed unmatched. There are 14 residues in the CDR3. The CDR3, as DNA: TGTGCCAGTAGTATCACAGGGGTGAACACTGAAGCTTTCTTT. Its protein product is CASSITGVNTEAFF.

The table lists this clone with a few counts. V usage is TRBV7-3 and J usage is TRBJ1-1; 7 bases line up with TRBD1. The germline gives CDR1 SGHTA, CDR2 FQGTGA. Trimming removed 4 bases from V and 11 bases from J; junction bases left unmatched: 10. CDR3 size: 13 residues. CDR3 nucleotide sequence: TGTGCCAGCAGCTCGAACAGGGGAGAGATGGCTTTCTTT. Amino acids: CASSSNRGEMAFF.

The DNA of the CDR3 is TGTGCCAGCAGCCAAGATCCCCAGGGGGCCGGGGAGCTGTTTTTT. As protein: CASSQDPQGAGELFF. The rearrangement links TRBV14 to TRBJ2-2; 7 bases are shared with TRBD1. CDR1 and CDR2 (germline): SGHDN, FVKESK. With V trimmed by 0 bases and J by 6 bases, 4 bases remained unmatched. This CDR3 comprises 15 residues.

This clone occurred once. V usage is TRBV19 and J usage is TRBJ2-2; TRBD1 agrees at 11 bases. With 4 bases clipped from V and 3 bases from J, the junction kept 4 bases outside the gene matches. The CDR3 is 16 residues long. Germline assignment: CDR1 LNHDA and CDR2 SQIVND (reference sequence). The CDR3, as DNA: TGTGCCAGTAGTACCGGGACAGGGGGTGACACCGGGGAGCTGTTTTTT. The encoded protein is CASSTGTGGDTGELFF.

The J gene is TRBJ1-1, the V gene TRBV6-5; weak D call: TRBD1 (5 bases). With 6 bases removed from V and 3 bases from J, the gap between germline ends came to 11 bases. CDR3 size: 13 residues. The germline V gene has CDR1 MNHEY and CDR2 SVGAGI. The CDR3 coding sequence is TGTGCCAGCAGGGCCAGGGTAGACACTGAAGCTTTCTTT. Residues: CASRARVDTEAFF.

This clone was found once. The chain is built from TRBV19 and TRBJ1-1; TRBD1 might be the D (6 bases). Trimming cost V 5 bases and J 1 base, with 14 bases left between them. The germline V gene has CDR1 LNHDA and CDR2 SQIVND (reference sequence). This CDR3 contains 15 residues. The CDR3 is CASSAPRGANTEAFF. The CDR3 coding sequence is TGTGCCAGTAGTGCCCCCCGGGGGGCGAACACTGAAGCTTTCTTT. The variable domain in full, completed from reference TRBV19 and TRBJ1-1, reads DGGITQSPKYLFRKEGQNVTLSCEQNLNHDAMYWYRQDPGQGLRLIYYSQIVNDFQKGDIAEGYSVSREKKESFPLTVTSAQKNPTAFYLCASSAPRGANTEAFFGQGTRLTVV.

The chain has TRBV19 and TRBJ1-2; D is undetermined. The V end lost 6 bases, the J end lost 7 bases, and 15 bases lay between the germline ends. Germline V gives CDR1 LNHDA, CDR2 SQIVND (reference sequence). The CDR3 sequence is 13 residues long. Here the CDR3 reads CASSRPGMAGYTF. Written as DNA, the CDR3 is TGTGCCAGTAGCCGCCCGGGGATGGCTGGCTACACCTTC.

The chain joins TRBV28 to TRBJ1-6; D remains unclear. V lost 5 bases and J lost 4, with 15 bases in between. In germline, CDR1 is MDHEN, CDR2 SYDVKM. CDR3 length equals 16 residues. The CDR3 here is CASSTQSQHYNSPLHF. Here the CDR3 DNA reads TGTGCCAGCAGTACTCAGTCACAGCATTATAATTCACCCCTCCACTTT.

The V call is TRBV6-5, the J call TRBJ2-2; 9 nucleotides agree with TRBD1. V was clipped by 0 bases and J by 7 bases; unmatched bases: 6. Germline CDR1 is MNHEY and CDR2 is SVGAGI. The CDR3 loop spans 16 amino acids. The chain's CDR3 is CASSYSPGQGSGELFF. Written as DNA, the CDR3 is TGTGCCAGCAGTTACTCACCGGGACAGGGTAGCGGGGAGCTGTTTTTT.

CDR3 sequence reads: CARRQEGGGAGSPHNEQFF. In DNA form, the CDR3 reads TGTGCCCGCCGCCAAGAAGGGGGCGGGGCGGGGTCTCCACACAATGAGCAGTTCTTC. The gene calls are TRBV14 and TRBJ2-1; D perhaps matches TRBD1 (7 bases). Germline assignment: CDR1 SGHDN and CDR2 FVKESK. Trimming pared 11 bases from V and 5 bases from J, leaving 34 bases between. The CDR3 covers 19 residues.

In DNA, the CDR3 is TGTGCCAGCACTCCACAGGGTTTCAATCAGCCCCAGCATTTT. This codes for CASTPQGFNQPQHF. This rearrangement joins TRBV6-5 to TRBJ1-5, with D possibly being TRBD1 (6 bases). Germline CDR1 is MNHEY and CDR2 is SVGAGI. The V end lost 7 bases, the J end lost 3 bases, and 13 bases lay between the germline ends. The CDR3 consists of 14 residues.